Presented here are 23 T cell receptor beta chains from one specimen sequenced in a study of Tregs in tolerant kidney transplant recipients. Assay used: immunoSEQ multiplex PCR; TCRdb lists only in-frame clones, some missing. This table has about 120,000 clones, approximately 90% appearing once. Sequencing used CD4+ T cells from blood. The origin of the receptors is a human donor in good health.

This chain links TRBV6-5 with TRBJ2-4; D is unresolved. Germline assignment: CDR1 MNHEY and CDR2 SVGAGI. The CDR3 consists of 15 residues. V was shortened by 4 bases and J by 0 bases, with 10 bases between the two germline ends. Written as DNA, the CDR3 is TGTGCCAGCAGTTCGGCTAAGATAGCCAAAAACATTCAGTACTTC. It codes for CASSSAKIAKNIQYF.

The V gene is TRBV11-2, the J gene TRBJ2-2; TRBD1 matches at 11 bases. The CDR3 runs to 16 residues. The germline gives CDR1 SGHAT, CDR2 FQNNGV. Trimming at V came to 5 bases and at J to 7 bases, leaving 9 bases not matched to a gene. The CDR3 sequence is CASSLFGQGAIGELFF. The CDR3 nucleotides are TGTGCCAGCAGCCTCTTTGGACAGGGGGCGATCGGGGAGCTGTTTTTT.

This chain connects TRBV29-1 to TRBJ1-1, with TRBD1 as a possible D gene (5 bases). The germline V gene encodes CDR1 SQVTM and CDR2 ANQGSEA. This CDR3 has 12 residues. V lost 3 bases and J 4 bases, leaving 9 bases between the germline ends. CDR3 protein: CSVDRVVTEAFF. CDR3 coding DNA: TGCAGCGTTGACAGGGTTGTCACTGAAGCTTTCTTT.

The genes are TRBV18 and TRBJ1-1, with a tentative D call TRBD1 (6 bases). Per germline, CDR1 KGHSH and CDR2 LQKENI. Trimming left V 4 bases short and J 7 bases short, with 13 bases between. The CDR3 is 13 amino acids. This CDR3 is CASSLSGTFEAFF. The DNA for the CDR3 is TGTGCCAGCTCACTATCGGGGACATTTGAAGCTTTCTTT.

The chain combines TRBV18 with TRBJ2-3, with D tentatively TRBD1 (5 bases). Germline V lookup: CDR1 KGHSH, CDR2 LQKENI. The germline V and J ends were trimmed by 4 bases and 2 bases, with 7 bases remaining between them. The CDR3 totals 13 residues. The CDR3 sequence is CASSRQNTDTQYF. The CDR3 DNA reads as TGTGCCAGCTCACGACAGAACACAGATACGCAGTATTTT. The full variable domain, with the rest looked up from reference TRBV18 and TRBJ2-3, is NAGVMQNPRHLVRRRGQEARLRCSPMKGHSHVYWYRQLPEEGLKFMVYLQKENIIDESGMPKERFSAEFPKEGPSILRIQQVVRGDSAAYFCASSRQNTDTQYFGPGTRLTVL.

The rearrangement uses TRBV7-2 and TRBJ2-5, with 12 bases lining up with TRBD2. Germline CDR1 is SGHTA and CDR2 is FQGNSA. This CDR3 has 16 residues. V dropped 3 bases and J dropped 6; count of bases not matched to a gene: 8. Here the CDR3 reads CASSFLAGGLGKTQYF. The CDR3 DNA is TGTGCCAGCAGCTTCCTAGCGGGGGGGTTAGGAAAGACCCAGTACTTC.

This clone was seen a single time. V and J are TRBV9 and TRBJ2-5; no firm D call. The ends were cut back, 1 base at V and 5 bases at J, with 9 bases in the middle. The germline gives CDR1 SGDLS, CDR2 YYNGEE. The CDR3 totals 13 residues. The chain's CDR3 is CASSVNGRETQYF. The CDR3, as DNA: TGTGCCAGCAGCGTAAACGGCCGGGAGACCCAGTACTTC.

The J gene is TRBJ2-5, the V gene TRBV7-2, with D possibly being TRBD1 (6 bases). V lost 1 base and J 2 bases, leaving 14 bases between the germline ends. CDR3 size: 16 residues. CDR1 and CDR2 (germline): SGHTA, FQGNSA. The CDR3 protein is CASSLGGGRSQETQYF. The CDR3 coding sequence is TGTGCCAGCAGCTTAGGAGGGGGAAGGTCACAAGAGACCCAGTACTTC.

The V call is TRBV6-5, the J call TRBJ1-2; D perhaps matches TRBD1 (5 bases). From germline, CDR1 is MNHEY and CDR2 SVGAGI. CDR3 length: 13 residues. V shed 6 bases and J shed 2 bases, with 10 bases lying between them. As DNA, the CDR3 is TGTGCCAGCAGAACGGGACGGAACTATGGCTACACCTTC. Protein product: CASRTGRNYGYTF.

The rearrangement uses TRBV9 and TRBJ2-5; the D gene is possibly TRBD1 (6 bases). V was pared by 7 bases and J by 0 bases, with 19 bases between. CDR1 and CDR2 from the germline V gene are SGDLS and YYNGEE. The CDR3 contains 16 residues. CDR3 DNA: TGTGCCAGCTCATGGTCCGCAGACAGGAACCAAGAGACCCAGTACTTC. It encodes CASSWSADRNQETQYF.

The rearrangement links TRBV19 to TRBJ1-5; D is perhaps TRBD1 (6 bases). Trimming removed 5 bases from V and 0 bases from J, with 14 bases in between. Germline V gene data show CDR1 as LNHDA and CDR2 as SQIVND (reference sequence). The CDR3 contains 16 residues. The CDR3 DNA reads TGTGCCAGTAGTCGCCAGGGGCAATTTAGCAATCAGCCCCAGCATTTT. Translation gives CASSRQGQFSNQPQHF. The whole variable domain, filled in from reference TRBV19 and TRBJ1-5, reads DGGITQSPKYLFRKEGQNVTLSCEQNLNHDAMYWYRQDPGQGLRLIYYSQIVNDFQKGDIAEGYSVSREKKESFPLTVTSAQKNPTAFYLCASSRQGQFSNQPQHFGDGTRLSIL.

The chain uses TRBV6-5 and TRBJ1-1, with D unresolved. The CDR3 spans 13 residues. Germline V lookup: CDR1 MNHEY, CDR2 SVGAGI. The V end was cut by 2 bases, the J end by 7 bases, with 11 bases between. The CDR3 sequence: CASSYLRSGEAFF. The CDR3, as DNA: TGTGCCAGCAGTTACCTCAGAAGCGGTGAAGCTTTCTTT.

For the CDR3, the DNA is TGTGCCAGTAGGAAACAGGGGAAATACGAGCAGTACTTC. Translating it yields CASRKQGKYEQYF. J is TRBJ2-7 and V is TRBV19, with TRBD1 identical over 7 bases. Unmatched junction bases numbered 6, after V lost 6 bases and J lost 4 bases. Germline-derived CDR1 and CDR2 are LNHDA and SQIVND (reference sequence). The CDR3 is 13 residues long.

The CDR3 region is CASSRVETEAFF. CDR3 nucleotides: TGTGCCAGCAGCCGGGTAGAAACTGAAGCTTTCTTT. The rearrangement joins TRBV7-2 to TRBJ1-1; D gene uncertain. The ends were cut back, 5 bases at V and 5 bases at J, with 9 bases in the middle. Looked up from germline, CDR1 is SGHTA and CDR2 is FQGNSA. The CDR3 has 12 residues.

This clone was seen only a few times. This chain links TRBV18 with TRBJ1-1; D not certain. The CDR3 spans 13 residues. The germline gives CDR1 KGHSH, CDR2 LQKENI. The V end lost 3 bases, the J end lost 4 bases, and 9 bases lay between the germline ends. The DNA for the CDR3 is TGTGCCAGCTCACCTCCAGTCACCACTGAAGCTTTCTTT. As protein: CASSPPVTTEAFF.

J is TRBJ2-6 and V is TRBV14; D is perhaps TRBD1 or TRBD2 (5 bases each). From germline, CDR1 is SGHDN and CDR2 FVKESK. The ends were cut back, 2 bases at V and 0 bases at J, with 11 bases in the middle. This CDR3 is 17 amino acids long. CDR3 bases: TGTGCCAGCAGCCAATTGGGGACCGACTCTGGGGCCAACGTCCTGACTTTC. Its translation: CASSQLGTDSGANVLTF.

The chain carries TRBV11-3 and TRBJ2-5; D is uncertain. V was shortened by 5 bases and J by 5 bases, with 24 bases between the two germline ends. Germline values: CDR1 SGHNT, CDR2 YENEEA. CDR3 length: 17 amino acids. CDR3: CASSHTSRRVVRETQYF. The CDR3, as DNA: TGTGCCAGCAGCCATACATCGCGACGCGTCGTAAGGGAGACCCAGTACTTC.

The chain has TRBV18 and TRBJ2-1; TRBD2 is a possible D gene (5 bases). The CDR3 is 16 residues long. V was shortened by 3 bases and J by 0 bases, with 12 bases between the two germline ends. Germline V gene data show CDR1 as KGHSH and CDR2 as LQKENI. The CDR3 sequence: CASSPFSASSYNEQFF. The CDR3 DNA is TGTGCCAGCTCACCCTTTAGCGCTAGCTCCTACAATGAGCAGTTCTTC.

This chain links TRBV18 with TRBJ2-1; no reliable D call. Trimming removed 4 bases at V and 5 bases at J, with 3 bases between. In germline, CDR1 is KGHSH, CDR2 LQKENI. This CDR3 is 11 amino acids long. CDR3: CASSQNNEQFF. CDR3 in DNA: TGTGCCAGCTCACAGAACAATGAGCAGTTCTTC.

V usage is TRBV2 and J usage is TRBJ1-2; 8 nucleotides line up with TRBD1. Germline V lookup: CDR1 SNHLY, CDR2 FYNNEI. V was clipped by 6 bases and J by 10 bases; unmatched bases: 7. The CDR3 length is 12 residues. CDR3 sequence: CASRDRAPYYTF. Written as DNA, the CDR3 is TGTGCCAGCAGGGACAGGGCCCCATACTACACCTTC. Full variable domain (missing parts from reference TRBV2 and TRBJ1-2): EPEVTQTPSHQVTQMGQEVILRCVPISNHLYFYWYRQILGQKVEFLVSFYNNEISEKSEIFDDQFSVERPDGSNFTLKIRSTKLEDSAMYFCASRDRAPYYTFGSGTRLTVV.

This chain connects TRBV27 to TRBJ2-2; D possibly matches TRBD1 or TRBD2 (5 bases each). V was shortened by 5 bases and J by 6 bases, with 13 bases between the two germline ends. The length of the CDR3 is 14 residues. CDR1 and CDR2 (germline): MNHEY, SMNVEV (reference sequence). The CDR3 DNA is TGTGCCAGCAGTCAGACGAGGGGAGCCGGGGAGCTGTTTTTT. This codes for CASSQTRGAGELFF.

This clone was observed once. The chain is built from TRBV19 and TRBJ1-4, with D hard to call. Per the germline V gene, CDR1 is LNHDA and CDR2 is SQIVND (reference sequence). This CDR3 comprises 14 residues. V was pared by 3 bases and J by 4 bases, with 9 bases between. This CDR3 reads CASSIPRSNEKLFF. The CDR3 bases are TGTGCCAGTAGTATCCCACGGAGTAATGAAAAACTGTTTTTT.

The CDR3 region is CAAKTGGLNNSPLHF. The CDR3 DNA sequence: TGTGCCGCCAAAACAGGGGGGCTTAATAATTCACCCCTCCACTTT. The genes are TRBV30 and TRBJ1-6, with 8 bases aligning to TRBD1. The CDR3 has 15 amino acids. J gave up 5 bases and V 8 bases, and 11 bases lay outside the gene matches. Germline V gene sequence: CDR1 GTSNPN, CDR2 SVGIG (reference sequence).